These 18 T cell receptor beta chains were sequenced from one sample in a study of blood T cells in healthy people across ages. A J-beta primer mix and a sample-barcoded 5' primer were used in a second PCR of about 7 to 11 cycles. TCRdb re-analysed the 5' RACE reads in MiXCR, keeping a single row per CDR3 protein. This table holds some 550,000 distinct CDR3 sequences, 40% to 55% found once. Sequencing was carried out using blood. These receptors were collected from an elderly man in good health.

The chain links TRBV10-1 to TRBJ2-1; 7 bases are a match to TRBD2. With 4 bases clipped from V and 4 bases from J, the junction kept 7 bases outside the gene matches. The CDR3 contains 15 residues. Germline-derived CDR1 and CDR2 are WNHNN and SYGVQD (reference sequence). The CDR3 protein is CASSGGASGYNEQFF. In DNA form, the CDR3 reads TGCGCCAGCAGTGGCGGGGCTAGCGGATACAATGAGCAGTTCTTC.

The chain links TRBV5-1 to TRBJ2-1; tentative D call: TRBD1 (6 bases). Trimming removed 1 base from V and 0 bases from J, with 8 bases in between. Germline loops: CDR1 SGHRS, CDR2 YFSETQ. The CDR3 length is 15 residues. This chain's CDR3 is CASSLRTDSYNEQFF. The CDR3 DNA follows: TGCGCCAGCAGCTTGAGGACAGACTCCTACAATGAGCAGTTCTTC.

The rearrangement joins TRBV14 to TRBJ2-5; 7 nucleotides line up with TRBD2. The end of the DNA is better explained by TRBJ2-7, so the J call may be wrong. The CDR3 has 15 amino acids. The V gene's germline CDR1 is SGHDN and CDR2 FVKESK. CDR3 sequence: CASSPATGGPYEQYF. For the CDR3, the DNA is TGTGCCAGCAGCCCCGCAACGGGAGGCCCTTACGAGCAGTACTTC.

The gene calls are TRBV9 and TRBJ2-3; 7 bases align to TRBD1. Germline trimming cut 0 bases from V and 5 bases from J; bases unmatched to any gene: 9. In germline, CDR1 is SGDLS, CDR2 YYNGEE. The CDR3 covers 16 residues. The CDR3 sequence: CASSVAPGTDQDTQYF. The DNA for the CDR3 is TGTGCCAGCAGCGTAGCTCCCGGGACAGACCAAGATACGCAGTATTTT.

This clonotype was recorded many times. The gene calls are TRBV4-3 and TRBJ2-7; tentative D call: TRBD2 (5 bases). The V end was cut by 0 bases, the J end by 0 bases, with 9 bases between. Germline CDR1 is LGHNA and CDR2 is YSLEER. This CDR3 spans 15 amino acids. DNA for the CDR3: TGCGCCAGCAGCCAAGATCCCGGGGACTCCTACGAGCAGTACTTC. This translates into CASSQDPGDSYEQYF.

The chain carries TRBV4-1 and TRBJ2-5; 8 bases match TRBD1. The CDR3 sequence is 15 residues long. Trimming cost V 3 bases and J 4 bases; bases outside gene matches: 7. The germline CDR1 and CDR2 sequences are MGHRA and YSYEKL. CDR3 amino acids: CASSHVGQGLETQYF. The DNA for the CDR3 is TGCGCCAGCAGCCATGTCGGACAGGGCCTAGAGACCCAGTACTTC.

The chain couples TRBV20-1 to TRBJ2-3; 8 bases are a match to TRBD2. V lost 6 bases to trimming and J lost 2 bases; unmatched junction nucleotides: 10. The length of the CDR3 is 15 residues. Per the germline V gene, CDR1 is DFQATT and CDR2 is SNEGSKA (reference sequence). DNA for the CDR3: TGCAGTGCCGGAACGAGCGGGGGACACACAGATACGCAGTATTTT. Encoded protein: CSAGTSGGHTDTQYF.

The rearrangement uses TRBV12-3 or TRBV12-4 and TRBJ1-5; D not resolved. Trimming left V 5 bases short and J 5 bases short, with 10 bases between. The CDR3 is 13 amino acids. The DNA for the CDR3 is TGTGCCAGCAGTGCCACAGAGGATCAGCCCCAGCATTTT. Translating gives CASSATEDQPQHF.

This chain connects TRBV20-1 to TRBJ2-5; D gene unclear. V was trimmed by 2 bases and J by 5 bases, leaving 6 bases between them. CDR3 size: 11 residues. Germline V lookup: CDR1 DFQATT, CDR2 SNEGSKA (reference sequence). The CDR3: CSARLRETQYF. The CDR3 bases are TGCAGTGCTAGACTGCGGGAGACCCAGTACTTC.

This chain connects TRBV7-2 to TRBJ2-7; 8 nucleotides match TRBD1. Germline V gene data show CDR1 as SGHTA and CDR2 as FQGNSA. This CDR3 is built from 14 residues. With V trimmed by 5 bases and J by 3 bases, 6 bases remained unmatched. CDR3 amino acids: CASSHRGESYEQYF. As DNA, the CDR3 is TGTGCCAGCAGCCACAGGGGGGAGAGCTACGAGCAGTACTTC.

In this sample, this clonotype turned up a few times. The chain has TRBV4-3 and TRBJ1-3, with 7 bases fitting TRBD1. The germline V gene has CDR1 LGHNA and CDR2 YSLEER. The CDR3 loop spans 16 amino acids. V was clipped by 0 bases and J by 0 bases; unmatched bases: 2. CDR3 protein: CASSQDGDSSGNTIYF. For the CDR3, the DNA is TGCGCCAGCAGCCAAGATGGGGACAGCTCTGGAAACACCATATATTTT.

This clonotype was recorded many times. The V and J genes are TRBV6-6 and TRBJ1-5; TRBD1 matches at 8 bases. This CDR3 has 15 amino acids. V lost 6 bases, J lost 4 bases, and 8 bases stayed unmatched. CDR1 is MNHNY, CDR2 SVGAGI, per germline (reference sequence). The CDR3 here is CASSSQGASNQPQHF. CDR3 nucleotide sequence: TGTGCCAGCAGCTCGCAGGGGGCGTCGAATCAGCCCCAGCATTTT.

This clonotype was recorded a few times. This chain links TRBV29-1 with TRBJ2-1; 7 bases agree with TRBD1. Germline values: CDR1 SQVTM, CDR2 ANQGSEA. V lost 4 bases and J lost 8; bases outside the gene matches: 8. The CDR3 has 13 residues. DNA for the CDR3: TGCAGCGTTGGGAGGACAGGTGGGGATGAGCAGTTCTTC. Translating gives CSVGRTGGDEQFF.

This clonotype was observed a few times. The chain links TRBV7-2 to TRBJ2-5; D ambiguous. CDR1 SGHTA and CDR2 FQGNSA come from the germline V gene. The CDR3 contains 13 residues. V was pared by 3 bases and J by 3 bases, with 8 bases between. In DNA, the CDR3 is TGTGCCAGCAGCTTCGCCGCCGAAGAGACCCAGTACTTC. This codes for CASSFAAEETQYF.

The chain recombines TRBV4-3 with TRBJ2-5; D may be TRBD2 (6 bases). CDR3 length: 14 residues. CDR1 LGHNA and CDR2 YSLEER come from the germline V gene. V gave up 3 bases and J gave up 5 bases, with 13 bases separating them. The CDR3 region is CASSHRLGEETQYF. In DNA, the CDR3 is TGCGCCAGCAGCCACAGACTAGGGGAGGAGACCCAGTACTTC.

This clonotype has a count of ten or more. The rearrangement uses TRBV6-6 and TRBJ2-2, with 7 nucleotides matching TRBD2. This CDR3 is built from 15 residues. V was clipped by 7 bases and J by 7 bases; unmatched bases: 12. Looked up from germline, CDR1 is MNHNY and CDR2 is SVGAGI (reference sequence). The CDR3 sequence: CASTVGRIRRGELFF. The CDR3 bases are TGTGCCAGCACCGTCGGGAGGATACGCCGCGGGGAGCTGTTTTTT.

Points on this clonotype: At one of its ends the junction is not consistent with the germline gene, which may arise from a read error. The chain recombines TRBV6-6 with TRBJ1-2; the D gene is possibly TRBD1 (5 bases). This CDR3 has 13 amino acids. Germline V gene data show CDR1 as MNHNY and CDR2 as SVGAGI (reference sequence). The CDR3, as DNA: TGTGCCAGCAGTGACTCAGGGCTCTATGGCTACACCTTC. Translated: CASSDSGLYGYTF.

V usage is TRBV7-9 and J usage is TRBJ2-3; 11 bases align to TRBD2. Germline loops: CDR1 SEHNR, CDR2 FQNEAQ (reference sequence). The V segment lost 5 bases and the J segment 4 bases; nucleotides outside the gene matches: 11. The CDR3 runs to 17 residues. The CDR3 reads CASSRYLAGGPSDTQYF. DNA of the CDR3: TGTGCCAGCAGCCGATACTTAGCGGGAGGGCCTTCAGATACGCAGTATTTT.